This T cell receptor (beta chain) came from a study of T cell responses to AZD1222 COVID-19 vaccine. Assay used: immunoSEQ multiplex PCR; TCRdb lists only in-frame clones, some missing. The data hold over 150,000 clones, with about nine tenths observed a single time. Notes on this clone: What it binds is not known.

Findings and limits, study-wide: Most donors were white British, females outnumbered males, and clonal diversity was possibly underestimated. The study identified only six AZD1222 recipients as seropositive at baseline. Spike was spanned by vaccine-associated CD4 TCRs, which were dominant at 160-218 and 743-854.

Germline-derived CDR1 and CDR2 are SNHLY and FYNNEI. V gave up 4 bases and J gave up 0 bases, with 10 bases separating them. CDR3 size: 15 residues. This sequence was found in an adult in good health. Sample: peripheral blood, taken on day 0 of AZD1222 vaccination. J is TRBJ1-3 and V is TRBV2, with TRBD1 as a possible D gene (5 bases). In DNA form, the CDR3 reads TGTGCCAGCAGTGCACAGGCCTTCTCTGGAAACACCATATATTTT. Protein sequence: CASSAQAFSGNTIYF.